Given below is one T cell receptor (beta chain) in context. The source of the sample is a study of blood T cell repertoires in COVID-19. The germline V gene encodes CDR1 SEHNR and CDR2 FQNEAQ (reference sequence). The CDR3 has 12 residues. V was trimmed by 5 bases and J by 6 bases, leaving 11 bases between them. Method: immunoSEQ multiplex PCR; TCRdb's copy keeps in-frame clones and lacks some. There are about 76,000 clones in the sample; more than 75% occur only once, and approximately 10% lies in the top ten. The sequencing sample was made of peripheral blood. The receptor comes from a man aged 60 to 75 with COVID-19, enrolled during active disease. The gene calls are TRBV7-9 and TRBJ2-7; the D is unclear. The DNA for the CDR3 is TGTGCCAGCAGCCTGTCCCAGTTCGAGCAGTACTTC. It is translated as CASSLSQFEQYF.